The rows below give T cell receptor beta chains drawn from one sample of a study of identical twins. Via MiXCR, TCRdb re-called the 5' RACE reads, giving one row per CDR3 protein. The sample carries hundreds of thousands of distinct CDR3 sequences, around 5.7% recorded once. Sequencing input: naive T cells sorted from blood. The receptors were gathered from a man aged 18 to 30 in good health. The conserved cysteine and the conserved F or W are not part of the CDR3 here. Each record gives: V gene, J gene, CDR3 protein.

V: TRBV15; J: TRBJ2-3; CDR3: ATSSSGLSQY
V: TRBV7-2; J: TRBJ1-3; CDR3: ASSPGGGHSGNTIY
V: TRBV12-3/TRBV12-4; J: TRBJ2-7; CDR3: ASSSPGRGSIEQY
V: TRBV5-1; J: TRBJ2-5; CDR3: ASSLTQETQY
V: TRBV29-1; J: TRBJ2-1; CDR3: SVVGLAGSFYNEQF
V: TRBV7-2; J: TRBJ1-1; CDR3: ASSLGPANTEAF
V: TRBV18; J: TRBJ2-1; CDR3: ASSPSGALSDEQF
V: TRBV12-3/TRBV12-4; J: TRBJ1-3; CDR3: ASKSFGAGNTIY
V: TRBV12-3/TRBV12-4; J: TRBJ1-3; CDR3: ASILADQVYMSPLSGNTIY
V: TRBV12-3/TRBV12-4; J: TRBJ2-2; CDR3: ASSLALGTGELF
V: TRBV2; J: TRBJ2-3; CDR3: ASQTLAASTDTQY
V: TRBV4-2; J: TRBJ2-3; CDR3: ASSQDGRGPSTDTQY
V: TRBV12-3/TRBV12-4; J: TRBJ1-1; CDR3: ASSSPEGRGTEAF
V: TRBV5-1; J: TRBJ2-3; CDR3: ASSSTFSHTDTQY
V: TRBV3-1; J: TRBJ2-7; CDR3: ASSQALHSTYEQY
V: TRBV5-8; J: TRBJ1-1; CDR3: ASRTGTGAPNTEAF
V: TRBV12-3/TRBV12-4; J: TRBJ2-5; CDR3: ASSSLAQETQY
V: TRBV12-3/TRBV12-4; J: TRBJ2-7; CDR3: ASSLPARDSSYEQY
V: TRBV25-1; J: TRBJ1-1; CDR3: ASSPETGIVTEAF
V: TRBV24-1; J: TRBJ2-1; CDR3: ATSDLSGNEQF
V: TRBV7-2; J: TRBJ2-1; CDR3: ASSPWAAENNNEQF
V: TRBV15; J: TRBJ2-3; CDR3: ATSRTSAGASTDTQY
V: TRBV4-3; J: TRBJ1-6; CDR3: ASSQDAVYNSPLH
V: TRBV5-1; J: TRBJ1-1; CDR3: ASSPGATNTEAF
V: TRBV7-9; J: TRBJ1-2; CDR3: ASSLGPDWDSYT
V: TRBV9; J: TRBJ2-2; CDR3: ASSVEHETGELF
V: TRBV6-5; J: TRBJ1-1; CDR3: ASSYPDRGSTTAF